These T cell receptor beta chains were read from a single sample in a study of blood T cell repertoires in COVID-19. The protocol was immunoSEQ multiplex PCR, while the TCRdb copy is restricted to in-frame clones and leaves out a portion. The table has roughly 34,000 clones, about 88% seen once. Sequenced input: peripheral blood. The receptors stem from a woman aged 80 or older with active or convalescent COVID-19. Both conserved end residues are part of each CDR3. The D gene is left open where the match is weak. Only some rows state a clone size, as once, few, many or a class for expanded clones.

TRBJ1-1,-,TRBV18,TRBD1,TGTGCCAGCTCACCCAAAGGGACAGCGAACACTGAAGCTTTCTTT,CASSPKGTANTEAFF
TRBJ1-2,-,TRBV20-1,TRBD1,TGCAGTGCTAGTCCCCACGCACGACAGGGTGCTGGCTACACCTTC,CSASPHARQGAGYTF
TRBJ1-6,-,TRBV27,-,TGTGCCAGCAGTTCCCGCTGGGCAGACCGCTATAATTCACCCCTCCACTTT,CASSSRWADRYNSPLHF
TRBJ2-1,-,TRBV12-3/TRBV12-4,-,TGTGCCAGCAGTTTTAGTGCACATGAGCAGTTCTTC,CASSFSAHEQFF
TRBJ2-2,-,TRBV10-2,TRBD1,TGCGCCAGCAGTATACAGGGGAGTACCGGGGAGCTGTTTTTT,CASSIQGSTGELFF
TRBJ2-7,few,TRBV2,-,TGTGCCAGCAGGGCCCAATCTCAGTACGAGCAGTACTTC,CASRAQSQYEQYF
TRBJ2-7,-,TRBV5-4,TRBD2,TGTGCCAGCAGCCCGTCGACTAGCGGGGGGCCCTACGAGCAGTACTTC,CASSPSTSGGPYEQYF
TRBJ2-1,few,TRBV9,TRBD2,TGTGCCAGCAGCCCCTATAGCGGGTATGAGCAGTTCTTC,CASSPYSGYEQFF
TRBJ1-2,-,TRBV6-5,TRBD1,TGTGCCAGCAGCACGACAGGGGGGGTCTACACCTTC,CASSTTGGVYTF
TRBJ1-2,-,TRBV6-6,TRBD1,TGTGCCAGCAGTTACGGCCCGGGACAGAACTATGGCTACACCTTC,CASSYGPGQNYGYTF
TRBJ1-2,-,TRBV5-4,TRBD1,TGTGCCAGCAGCTCGACCGGGACAGAGGAAATCTATGGCTACACCTTC,CASSSTGTEEIYGYTF
TRBJ1-5,-,TRBV2,TRBD1,TGTGCCAGCAGTGGAGACAGGGACGGGCAGCCCCAGCATTTT,CASSGDRDGQPQHF
TRBJ1-1,-,TRBV12-3/TRBV12-4,-,TGTGCCAGCAGCCTCAACAGGGTTGAAGCTTTCTTT,CASSLNRVEAFF
TRBJ2-2,-,TRBV10-1,-,TGCGCCAGTCGGGCCTCGGGGTCGGGCACCGGGGAGCTGTTTTTT,CASRASGSGTGELFF
TRBJ1-1,-,TRBV10-3,-,TGTGCCATCAGTGCAGGGGAGGGGGGGAACACTGAAGCTTTCTTT,CAISAGEGGNTEAFF
TRBJ2-2,-,TRBV7-6,-,TGTGCCAGCAGCGATAGGACAGTTTACACCGGGGAGCTGTTTTTT,CASSDRTVYTGELFF
TRBJ2-3,-,TRBV24-1,TRBD2,TGTGCCACCAGGAAGAAAGGGACTAGCGGGATAGATACGCAGTATTTT,CATRKKGTSGIDTQYF
TRBJ1-5,-,TRBV5-4,TRBD1,TGTGCCAGCAGCACCCGGGACAGGGGGCGAAAAAATCAGCCCCAGCATTTT,CASSTRDRGRKNQPQHF
TRBJ2-1,-,TRBV7-3,TRBD2,TGTGCCAGCAGCCCACGGCCCGGGGTCCAGCGGGGGGGCTATGAGCAGTTCTTC,CASSPRPGVQRGGYEQFF
TRBJ1-3,-,TRBV2,-,TGTGCCAGCAGTGAAATGGCACAGGGTACAGGAAACACCATATATTTT,CASSEMAQGTGNTIYF
TRBJ1-6,-,TRBV4-1,-,TGCGCCAGCAGCCAAGATCCCGGGGGGGATTCACCCCTCCACTTT,CASSQDPGGDSPLHF
TRBJ2-6,-,TRBV5-5,TRBD2,TGTGCCAGCAGCTTGGGTGGGACTAGTGCCGTCCTGACTTTC,CASSLGGTSAVLTF
TRBJ1-1,-,TRBV5-1,-,TGCGCCAGCAGCCTCACAGTGAACACTGAAGCTTTCTTT,CASSLTVNTEAFF
TRBJ2-5,few,TRBV7-9,TRBD1,TGTGCCAGCAGCTCCAGACAGGGGTTGGAGACCCAGTACTTC,CASSSRQGLETQYF